The 22 T cell receptor beta chains listed next were all sequenced from one sample in a study of blood T cell repertoires in COVID-19. Sequencing was performed with immunoSEQ multiplex PCR; in TCRdb, only in-frame clones are kept and a portion is missing. The sample contains 250,000 or so clones, around 87% of which appear only once. The sample comprised peripheral blood. The receptors come from a woman between 40 and 50 years old who had recovered from COVID-19.

V and J are TRBV19 and TRBJ1-1, with TRBD1 matching over 7 bases. CDR1 and CDR2 from the germline V gene are LNHDA and SQIVND (reference sequence). The CDR3 is 14 residues long. V was clipped by 6 bases and J by 1 base; unmatched bases: 5. This CDR3 reads CASRHRQGNTEAFF. For the CDR3, the DNA is TGTGCCAGTAGACATCGACAGGGGAACACTGAAGCTTTCTTT.

The rearrangement uses TRBV6-2 or TRBV6-3 and TRBJ1-5; D gene ambiguous. Trimming removed 2 bases at V and 4 bases at J, with 9 bases between. The germline V gene encodes CDR1 MNHEY and CDR2 SVGEGT. The CDR3 length is 14 residues. DNA for the CDR3: TGTGCCAGCAGTTACGTCAGTTTAAATCAGCCCCAGCATTTT. Its protein is CASSYVSLNQPQHF.

The V call is TRBV5-4, the J call TRBJ2-2; tentative D call: TRBD1 (6 bases). There are 15 residues in the CDR3. V was cut by 4 bases and J by 0 bases, with 10 bases left in between. Germline assignment: CDR1 SGHNT and CDR2 YYREEE (reference sequence). The CDR3 protein is CASSRDTANTGELFF. CDR3 coding DNA: TGTGCCAGCAGCAGGGACACCGCGAACACCGGGGAGCTGTTTTTT. The full variable domain, rest sourced from reference TRBV5-4 and TRBJ2-2, is ETGVTQSPTHLIKTRGQQVTLRCSSQSGHNTVSWYQQALGQGPQFIFQYYREEENGRGNFPPRFSGLQFPNYSSELNVNALELDDSALYLCASSRDTANTGELFFGEGSRLTVL.

The J gene is TRBJ1-1, the V gene TRBV19, with 8 positions matching TRBD1. Germline V gene data show CDR1 as LNHDA and CDR2 as SQIVND (reference sequence). V dropped 0 bases and J dropped 1; count of bases not matched to a gene: 4. This CDR3 is built from 16 residues. The CDR3 coding sequence is TGTGCCAGTAGTATAGACGAAGGACAGGGGAACACTGAAGCTTTCTTT. This translates into CASSIDEGQGNTEAFF.

The table lists this clone with a few counts. The J gene is TRBJ1-2, the V gene TRBV9; 10 positions match TRBD1. Trimming removed 0 bases from V and 8 bases from J; junction bases left unmatched: 7. Germline lookup yields CDR1 SGDLS and CDR2 YYNGEE. This CDR3 region has 15 residues. CDR3 sequence: CASSVVGTGVEGYTF. The CDR3 DNA is TGTGCCAGCAGCGTAGTGGGGACAGGGGTAGAGGGCTACACCTTC.

The genes are TRBV2 and TRBJ2-1; D may be TRBD2 (5 bases). The V gene's germline CDR1 is SNHLY and CDR2 FYNNEI. The CDR3 sequence is 12 residues long. The V end was cut by 8 bases, the J end by 4 bases, with 9 bases between. The CDR3: CASEGFYNEQFF. For the CDR3, the DNA is TGTGCCAGCGAGGGATTTTACAATGAGCAGTTCTTC. Full variable domain (outside the CDR3, taken from reference TRBV2 and TRBJ2-1): EPEVTQTPSHQVTQMGQEVILRCVPISNHLYFYWYRQILGQKVEFLVSFYNNEISEKSEIFDDQFSVERPDGSNFTLKIRSTKLEDSAMYFCASEGFYNEQFFGPGTRLTVL.

Only one count was recorded for this clone. The genes are TRBV2 and TRBJ2-4; D gene ambiguous. V lost 3 bases and J lost 1, with 7 bases in between. The CDR3 is made up of 14 amino acids. Germline V gene data show CDR1 as SNHLY and CDR2 as FYNNEI. In DNA form, the CDR3 reads TGTGCCAGCAGTGACCTTGAGGCCAAAAACATTCAGTACTTC. It is translated as CASSDLEAKNIQYF.

The V gene is TRBV5-1, the J gene TRBJ2-5; D unclear. Trimming removed 2 bases from V and 2 bases from J, with 7 bases in between. The V gene's germline CDR1 is SGHRS and CDR2 YFSETQ. The CDR3 covers 13 residues. The CDR3 DNA reads as TGCGCCAGCAGCTTTTGGGCACAAGAGACCCAGTACTTC. This sequence encodes CASSFWAQETQYF.

This chain connects TRBV19 to TRBJ1-5; D call uncertain. This CDR3 is 14 amino acids long. Deletions cut 7 bases from V and 7 bases from J, with 17 bases between. The germline CDR1 and CDR2 sequences are LNHDA and SQIVND (reference sequence). The CDR3 is CASTRSGYHQPQHF. DNA of the CDR3: TGTGCCAGTACCAGATCGGGGTATCACCAGCCCCAGCATTTT.

The V and J genes are TRBV9 and TRBJ1-4; a possible D gene is TRBD1 (5 bases). Deletions cut 0 bases from V and 8 bases from J, with 14 bases between. The V gene's germline CDR1 is SGDLS and CDR2 YYNGEE. The CDR3 has 15 residues. The CDR3, as DNA: TGTGCCAGCAGCGTAGCCGCCAGGGAGGGCGAAAAACTGTTTTTT. It specifies CASSVAAREGEKLFF.

The CDR3 sequence is CASSQLVGKGTDTQYF. The CDR3 nucleotides read TGTGCCAGCAGCCAATTGGTCGGGAAGGGCACAGATACGCAGTATTTT. The rearrangement uses TRBV3-1 (or the pseudogene TRBV3-2) and TRBJ2-3, with TRBD2 as a possible D gene (5 bases). Germline values: CDR1 LGHDT, CDR2 YNNKEL (reference sequence). Trimming shortened V by 2 bases and J by 1 base, and 13 bases separated the two germline ends. The CDR3 is made up of 16 amino acids.

The sample holds a few counts of this clone. The V call is TRBV29-1, the J call TRBJ2-2; 9 bases are shared with TRBD2. Per germline, CDR1 SQVTM and CDR2 ANQGSEA. The CDR3 consists of 14 residues. V dropped 5 bases and J dropped 3; count of bases not matched to a gene: 4. The CDR3 reads CSVRASGDTGELFF. The CDR3 DNA is TGCAGCGTTCGGGCTAGCGGGGACACCGGGGAGCTGTTTTTT.

The chain carries TRBV19 and TRBJ2-7, with D possibly being TRBD1 (6 bases). V lost 6 bases to trimming and J lost 2 bases, with 14 bases between them. The CDR3 runs 14 residues. Per germline, CDR1 LNHDA and CDR2 SQIVND (reference sequence). As DNA, the CDR3 is TGTGCCAGTAGGACCGGGACACAGGCCTACGAGCAGTACTTC. It yields the protein CASRTGTQAYEQYF.

V and J are TRBV5-6 and TRBJ1-2; TRBD1 matches 7 bases. Germline V lookup: CDR1 SGHDT, CDR2 YYEEEE. Germline trimming cut 3 bases from V and 6 bases from J; bases unmatched to any gene: 5. The CDR3 spans 13 residues. The CDR3 region is CASSSGQWHGYTF. CDR3 bases: TGTGCCAGCAGCTCGGGACAGTGGCATGGCTACACCTTC. The variable domain in full, completed from reference TRBV5-6 and TRBJ1-2, reads DAGVTQSPTHLIKTRGQQVTLRCSPKSGHDTVSWYQQALGQGPQFIFQYYEEEERQRGNFPDRFSGHQFPNYSSELNVNALLLGDSALYLCASSSGQWHGYTFGSGTRLTVV.

CDR3 bases: TGTGCCAGCAGCTTGCGACTCACCTCCCCCTACAATGAGCAGTTCTTC. This codes for CASSLRLTSPYNEQFF. The chain uses TRBV11-2 and TRBJ2-1; D is undetermined. Trimming took 3 bases from V and 2 from J, leaving 14 bases between them. CDR1 is SGHAT, CDR2 FQNNGV, per germline. This CDR3 contains 16 residues.

The genes are TRBV7-8 and TRBJ2-5; no clear D gene. Trimming pared 4 bases from V and 4 bases from J, leaving 16 bases between. The CDR3 has 15 residues. Germline lookup yields CDR1 SGHVS and CDR2 FQNEAQ. The CDR3 spells CASSSSTAVVETQYF. CDR3 nucleotides: TGTGCCAGCAGCTCGTCGACGGCGGTGGTAGAGACCCAGTACTTC.

This clone came up once. The chain carries TRBV11-2 and TRBJ2-7; TRBD1 might be the D (6 bases). Between the trimmed V and J ends, which lost 5 bases and 5 bases, there was a span of 19 bases. CDR1 SGHAT and CDR2 FQNNGV come from the germline V gene. This CDR3 has 15 residues. The CDR3 sequence: CASSHQGPPMDEQYF. CDR3 sequence (DNA): TGTGCCAGCAGCCACCAGGGGCCCCCCATGGACGAGCAGTACTTC.

The chain is built from TRBV30 and TRBJ2-3; D is possibly TRBD2 (7 bases). This CDR3 is 14 amino acids long. The germline CDR1 and CDR2 sequences are GTSNPN and SVGIG (reference sequence). V gave up 2 bases and J gave up 6 bases, with 15 bases separating them. Here the CDR3 DNA reads TGTGCCTGGAGTAACCCTCGGGGGGCGGATACGCAGTATTTT. It codes for CAWSNPRGADTQYF.

The chain couples TRBV11-2 to TRBJ1-2; tentatively, D is TRBD1 (6 bases). V lost 5 bases and J 4 bases, leaving 11 bases between the germline ends. Looked up from germline, CDR1 is SGHAT and CDR2 is FQNNGV. The CDR3 is made up of 13 amino acids. The CDR3 DNA sequence: TGTGCCAGCAGCGTGACAGGTTTCTATGGCTACACCTTC. Translating gives CASSVTGFYGYTF.

The chain links TRBV4-1 to TRBJ2-2; 12 nucleotides align to TRBD2. V was pared by 3 bases and J by 6 bases, with 11 bases of the junction left unmatched. Germline V gene lookup returns CDR1 MGHRA and CDR2 YSYEKL. The length of the CDR3 is 18 residues. The DNA of the CDR3 is TGCGCCAGCAGCCATCCCCTCGGCACTAGCGGGGGGCCCGGGGAGCTGTTTTTT. Amino acid sequence: CASSHPLGTSGGPGELFF.

V gene TRBV6-5 combines with J gene TRBJ1-6; maybe TRBD1 (6 bases). V was pared by 10 bases and J by 8 bases, with 18 bases between. This CDR3 has 14 amino acids. CDR1 is MNHEY and CDR2 is SVGAGI in the germline V gene. The CDR3, as DNA: TGTGCCATCCTTGCCGGGGGGGCGTATTCACCCCTCCACTTT. Translation gives CAILAGGAYSPLHF.

This chain links TRBV10-3 with TRBJ1-3; 7 nucleotides line up with TRBD1. This CDR3 has 14 amino acids. Germline CDR1 ENHRY, CDR2 SYGVKD. Unmatched junction bases numbered 8, after V lost 5 bases and J lost 7 bases. The CDR3 DNA is TGTGCCATCAGTACGGGACAGATCGGGAACACCATATATTTT. It encodes CAISTGQIGNTIYF.